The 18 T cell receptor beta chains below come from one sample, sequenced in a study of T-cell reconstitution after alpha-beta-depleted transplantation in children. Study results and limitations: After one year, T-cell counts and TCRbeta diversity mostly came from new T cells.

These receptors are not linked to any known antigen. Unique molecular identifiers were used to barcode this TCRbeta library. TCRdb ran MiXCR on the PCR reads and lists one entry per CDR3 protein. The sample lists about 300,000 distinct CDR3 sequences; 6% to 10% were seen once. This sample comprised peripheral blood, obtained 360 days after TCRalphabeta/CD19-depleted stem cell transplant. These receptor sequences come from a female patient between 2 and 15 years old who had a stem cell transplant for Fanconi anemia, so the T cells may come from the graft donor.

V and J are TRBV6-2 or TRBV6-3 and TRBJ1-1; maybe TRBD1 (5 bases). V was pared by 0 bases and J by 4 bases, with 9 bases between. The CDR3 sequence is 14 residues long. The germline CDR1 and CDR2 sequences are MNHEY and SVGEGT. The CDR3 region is CASSYSEGATEAFF. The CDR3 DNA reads TGTGCCAGCAGTTACTCGGAAGGGGCCACTGAAGCTTTCTTT.

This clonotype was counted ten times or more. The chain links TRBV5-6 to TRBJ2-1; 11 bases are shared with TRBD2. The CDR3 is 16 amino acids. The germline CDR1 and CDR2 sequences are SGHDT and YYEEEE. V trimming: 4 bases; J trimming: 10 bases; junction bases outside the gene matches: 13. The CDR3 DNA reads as TGTGCCAGCAGCCCCGAGGGGACTAGCGGCCCCTGGGAGCAGTTCTTC. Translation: CASSPEGTSGPWEQFF. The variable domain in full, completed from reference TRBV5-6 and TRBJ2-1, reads DAGVTQSPTHLIKTRGQQVTLRCSPKSGHDTVSWYQQALGQGPQFIFQYYEEEERQRGNFPDRFSGHQFPNYSSELNVNALLLGDSALYLCASSPEGTSGPWEQFFGPGTRLTVL.

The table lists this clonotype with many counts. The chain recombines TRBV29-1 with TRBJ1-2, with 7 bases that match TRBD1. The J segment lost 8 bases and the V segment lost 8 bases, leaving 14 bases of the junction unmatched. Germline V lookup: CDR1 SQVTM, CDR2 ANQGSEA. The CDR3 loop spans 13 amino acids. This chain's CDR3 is CSCSEEGARGYTF. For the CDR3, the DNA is TGCAGCTGCAGCGAGGAGGGGGCAAGAGGCTACACCTTC.

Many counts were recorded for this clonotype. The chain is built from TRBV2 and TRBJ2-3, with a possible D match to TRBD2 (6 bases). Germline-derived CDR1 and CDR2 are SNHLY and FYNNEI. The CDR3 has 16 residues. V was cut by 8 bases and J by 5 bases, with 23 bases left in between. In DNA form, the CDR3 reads TGTGCCAGCGGCATGGGGGGAGTTTTTTTCAAAGATACGCAGTATTTT. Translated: CASGMGGVFFKDTQYF.

The CDR3 sequence: CAITDSSYEQYF. The CDR3 DNA sequence: TGTGCCATCACGGATAGCTCCTACGAGCAGTACTTC. The J gene is TRBJ2-7, the V gene TRBV28; D is ambiguous. This CDR3 comprises 12 residues. V lost 10 bases and J 0 bases, leaving 10 bases between the germline ends. Germline V gives CDR1 MDHEN, CDR2 SYDVKM.

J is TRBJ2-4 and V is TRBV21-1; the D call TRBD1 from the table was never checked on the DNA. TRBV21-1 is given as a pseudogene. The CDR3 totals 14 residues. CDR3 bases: TGTGCCAGCGGGGTCCCTCTGTCGCGGGACAATCAGTACTTC. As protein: CASGVPLSRDNQYF.

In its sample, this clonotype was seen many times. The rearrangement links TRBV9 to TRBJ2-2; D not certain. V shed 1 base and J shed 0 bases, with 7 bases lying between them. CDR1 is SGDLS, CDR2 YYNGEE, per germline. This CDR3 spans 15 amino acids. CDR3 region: CASSVSGANTGELFF. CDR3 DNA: TGTGCCAGCAGCGTATCAGGAGCGAACACCGGGGAGCTGTTTTTT.

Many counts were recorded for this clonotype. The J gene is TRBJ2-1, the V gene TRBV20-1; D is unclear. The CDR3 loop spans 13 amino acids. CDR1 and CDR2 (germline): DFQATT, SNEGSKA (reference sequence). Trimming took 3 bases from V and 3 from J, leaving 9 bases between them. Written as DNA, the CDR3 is TGCAGTGCTAGCGTATCCATCTACAATGAGCAGTTCTTC. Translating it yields CSASVSIYNEQFF.

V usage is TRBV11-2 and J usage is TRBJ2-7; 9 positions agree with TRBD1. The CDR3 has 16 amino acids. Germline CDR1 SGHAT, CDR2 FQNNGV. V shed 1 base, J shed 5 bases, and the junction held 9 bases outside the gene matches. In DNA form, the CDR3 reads TGTGCCAGCAGCTTAGGCCCGGGACAGGGTTTCAACGAGCAGTACTTC. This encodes CASSLGPGQGFNEQYF.

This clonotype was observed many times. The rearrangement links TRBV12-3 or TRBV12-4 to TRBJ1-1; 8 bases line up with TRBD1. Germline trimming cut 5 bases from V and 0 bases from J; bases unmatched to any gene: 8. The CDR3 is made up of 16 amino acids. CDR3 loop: CASSRHRTGMNTEAFF. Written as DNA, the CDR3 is TGTGCCAGCAGTCGGCACAGGACAGGGATGAACACTGAAGCTTTCTTT.

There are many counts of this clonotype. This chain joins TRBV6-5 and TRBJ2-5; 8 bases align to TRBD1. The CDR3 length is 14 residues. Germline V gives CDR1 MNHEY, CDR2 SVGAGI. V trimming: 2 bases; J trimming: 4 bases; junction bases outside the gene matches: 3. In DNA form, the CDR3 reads TGTGCCAGCAGTTACCCAGGGACAGGAGAGACCCAGTACTTC. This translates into CASSYPGTGETQYF.

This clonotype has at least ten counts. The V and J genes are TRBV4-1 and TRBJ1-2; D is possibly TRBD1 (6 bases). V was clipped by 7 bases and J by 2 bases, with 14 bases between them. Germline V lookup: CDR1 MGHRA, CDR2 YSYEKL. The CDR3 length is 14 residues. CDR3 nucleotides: TGCGCCAGCACTCAGGGGACCTCAAACTATGGCTACACCTTC. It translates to CASTQGTSNYGYTF.

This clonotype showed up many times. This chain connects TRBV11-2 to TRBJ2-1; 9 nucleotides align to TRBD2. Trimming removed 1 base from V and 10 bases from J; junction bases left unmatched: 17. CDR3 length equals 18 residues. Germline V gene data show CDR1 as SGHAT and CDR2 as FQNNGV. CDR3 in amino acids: CASSLVSSVGGGAREQFF. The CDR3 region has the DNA TGTGCCAGCAGCTTAGTATCTTCAGTCGGCGGGGGGGCGAGAGAGCAGTTCTTC.

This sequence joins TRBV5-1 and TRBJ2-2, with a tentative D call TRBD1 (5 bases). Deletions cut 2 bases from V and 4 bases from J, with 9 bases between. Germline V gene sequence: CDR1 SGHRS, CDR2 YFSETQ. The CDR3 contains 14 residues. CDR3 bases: TGCGCCAGCAGCTTTTTTCAGGGCACCGGGGAGCTGTTTTTT. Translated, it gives CASSFFQGTGELFF.

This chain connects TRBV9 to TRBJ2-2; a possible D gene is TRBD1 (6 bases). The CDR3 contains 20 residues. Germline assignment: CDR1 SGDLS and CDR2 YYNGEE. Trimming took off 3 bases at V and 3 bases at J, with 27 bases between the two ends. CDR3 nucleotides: TGTGCCAGCAGCGCTAACAGGGCTCTAGAGGGAGCGGTATACACCGGGGAGCTGTTTTTT. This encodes CASSANRALEGAVYTGELFF. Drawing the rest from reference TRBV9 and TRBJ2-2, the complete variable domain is DSGVTQTPKHLITATGQRVTLRCSPRSGDLSVYWYQQSLDQGLQFLIQYYNGEERAKGNILERFSAQQFPDLHSELNLSSLELGDSALYFCASSANRALEGAVYTGELFFGEGSRLTVL.

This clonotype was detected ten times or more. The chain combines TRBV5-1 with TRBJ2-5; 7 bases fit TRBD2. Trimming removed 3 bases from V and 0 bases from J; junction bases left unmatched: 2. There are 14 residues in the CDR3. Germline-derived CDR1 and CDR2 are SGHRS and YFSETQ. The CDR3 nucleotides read TGCGCCAGCAGCTCTAGCGGAAACCAAGAGACCCAGTACTTC. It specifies CASSSSGNQETQYF.

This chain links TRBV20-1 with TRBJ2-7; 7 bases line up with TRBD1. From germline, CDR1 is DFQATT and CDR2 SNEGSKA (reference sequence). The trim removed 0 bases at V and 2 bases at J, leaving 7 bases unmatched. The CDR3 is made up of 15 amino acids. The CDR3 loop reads CSARDPGTAPYEQYV. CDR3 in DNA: TGCAGTGCTAGAGACCCCGGGACAGCACCCTACGAGCAGTACGTC.

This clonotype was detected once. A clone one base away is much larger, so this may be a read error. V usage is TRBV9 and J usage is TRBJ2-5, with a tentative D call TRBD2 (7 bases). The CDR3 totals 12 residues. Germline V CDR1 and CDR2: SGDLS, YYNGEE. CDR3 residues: CASGGATETQCF. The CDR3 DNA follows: TGTGCCAGCGGGGGGGCAACAGAGACCCAGTGCTTC.